These T cell receptor beta chains were read from a single sample in a study of T cell responses to AZD1222 COVID-19 vaccine. The table came from immunoSEQ multiplex PCR; TCRdb's copy has only in-frame clones and leaves some out. Among about 140,000 clones listed, about nine tenths were seen once. The sequencing used peripheral blood, collected 28 days after the second AZD1222 dose. The receptors were gathered from an adult who received the AZD1222 COVID-19 vaccine. Both conserved end residues are part of each CDR3. The D gene is left open where the match is weak. Clone size is shown for a subset of rows, as once, few, many or a class of expanded clone.

clone size	V gene	D gene	J gene	CDR3 DNA	CDR3 protein
once	TRBV28	NA	TRBJ1-1	TGTGCCACCCTGAGGGTCCTTCCGGATGAAGCTTTCTTT	CATLRVLPDEAFF
NA	TRBV30	NA	TRBJ2-2	TGTGCCTGGAGTGGTCGGGCAGGGTGGACCGGGGAGCTGTTTTTT	CAWSGRAGWTGELFF
NA	TRBV3-1/TRBV3-2	TRBD1	TRBJ2-7	TGTGCCAGCTCGAACAGGGGTGGCGAGCAGTACTTC	CASSNRGGEQYF
NA	TRBV3-1/TRBV3-2	TRBD2	TRBJ2-1	TGTGCCAGCAGCCAACCGGGACTAGCGGGAGGTAGGGATGAGCAGTTCTTC	CASSQPGLAGGRDEQFF
NA	TRBV6-5	TRBD1	TRBJ1-1	TGTGCCAGCAGTTACCTCCGGACAGGGACCACTGAAGCTTTCTTT	CASSYLRTGTTEAFF
NA	TRBV11-2	TRBD1	TRBJ2-3	TGTGCCAGCAGCTCGCAGACAGGGATGGTGTCAGATACGCAGTATTTT	CASSSQTGMVSDTQYF
NA	TRBV28	NA	TRBJ1-2	TGTGCCAGCAGTTTACCCCGTAAAACCGCTGGGGCAGGGAATGGCTACACCTTC	CASSLPRKTAGAGNGYTF
NA	TRBV3-1/TRBV3-2	NA	TRBJ1-1	TGTGCCAGCAGCAACAGCAGGGTAAGCATTGGAGCTTTCTTT	CASSNSRVSIGAFF
NA	TRBV6-5	TRBD1	TRBJ1-1	TGTGCCAGCAGTTCCGGCTACAGGGGACTAAACACTGAAGCTTTCTTT	CASSSGYRGLNTEAFF
once	TRBV18	NA	TRBJ1-1	TGTGCCAGCTCAGCTAGACAGGTTCCGGCTTTCTTT	CASSARQVPAFF
NA	TRBV7-8	NA	TRBJ2-7	TGTGCCAGCAGCTTAGCCGGGAGAGAGCAGTACTTC	CASSLAGREQYF
NA	TRBV5-1	TRBD1	TRBJ1-2	TGCGCCAGCAGCTACGATCCGACAGGGGTGGGTGGCTACACCTTC	CASSYDPTGVGGYTF
NA	TRBV15	NA	TRBJ2-2	TGTGCCACCAGCAGAGAAACACGTACGAACACCGGGGAGCTGTTTTTT	CATSRETRTNTGELFF
once	TRBV30	NA	TRBJ1-5	TGTGCCTGGAGTCCAGTCCCGGGGGTTAATCAGCCCCAGCATTTT	CAWSPVPGVNQPQHF
once	TRBV11-2	TRBD1	TRBJ1-4	TGTGCCAGCAGCTTAGGTTCCACAGGGGGCGCATATGAAAAACTGTTTTTT	CASSLGSTGGAYEKLFF
NA	TRBV7-2	NA	TRBJ1-3	TGTGCCAGCAGCATATTCCCGTCGAGGGGGGGTTCTGGAAACACCATATATTTT	CASSIFPSRGGSGNTIYF
NA	TRBV11-1	TRBD2	TRBJ2-7	TGTGCCAGCAGCTTCGCGGCTAGCGGGAGTTACGAGCAGTACTTC	CASSFAASGSYEQYF
NA	TRBV5-1	NA	TRBJ1-1	TGCGCCAGCAGCTTGTTTCGGGCAGGGCTCGCCTTGAACACTGAAGCTTTCTTT	CASSLFRAGLALNTEAFF
NA	TRBV11-1	TRBD1	TRBJ1-3	TGTGCCAGCAGCAGACGGACAGGGGGTACTGGAAACACCATATATTTT	CASSRRTGGTGNTIYF
NA	TRBV7-6	TRBD1	TRBJ1-1	TGTGCCAGCAGCTTCTCCGGGACAGCCAACACTGAAGCTTTCTTT	CASSFSGTANTEAFF
NA	TRBV3-1/TRBV3-2	NA	TRBJ1-5	TGTGCCAGCAGCCGAGGGGCAGGCGCCAATCAGCCCCAGCATTTT	CASSRGAGANQPQHF
once	TRBV5-1	TRBD2	TRBJ2-2	TGCGCCAGCAGCTTGGTACCCGGACTAGCGGGCACCGGGGAGCTGTTTTTT	CASSLVPGLAGTGELFF
NA	TRBV7-9	NA	TRBJ1-1	TGTGCCAGCAGCCCAGGGACTCCGGGGACTGAAGCTTTCTTT	CASSPGTPGTEAFF
NA	TRBV7-6	TRBD1	TRBJ1-1	TGTGCCAGCAGCTTAGGACAGGGCCTAAACACTGAAGCTTTCTTT	CASSLGQGLNTEAFF
NA	TRBV27	NA	TRBJ2-7	TGTGCCAGCAGGGAAGAAGGGCGCCTTAACGAGCAGTACTTC	CASREEGRLNEQYF
once	TRBV9	NA	TRBJ2-3	TGTGCCAGCAGCGTAGTAGGGGAATCGACAGATACGCAGTATTTT	CASSVVGESTDTQYF
NA	TRBV11-2	NA	TRBJ1-1	TGTGCCAGCAGCTTATTCAGGAACACTGAAGCTTTCTTT	CASSLFRNTEAFF
NA	TRBV4-2	NA	TRBJ2-3	TGTGCCAGCAGCCAAGATAATACAGGAACCTCGGGCACAGATACGCAGTATTTT	CASSQDNTGTSGTDTQYF
NA	TRBV5-5	NA	TRBJ2-7	TGTGCCAGCAGCCCCGCGTCAGGGTACGAGCAGTACTTC	CASSPASGYEQYF
once	TRBV5-4	TRBD2	TRBJ2-1	TGTGCCAGCCCCTCGGGACTAGCGGGAGGTCGGGGTGAGCAGTTCTTC	CASPSGLAGGRGEQFF
NA	TRBV4-1	NA	TRBJ1-1	TGCGCCAGCAGCCAGAATTCGGTATGGAACACTGAAGCTTTCTTT	CASSQNSVWNTEAFF
NA	TRBV11-3	TRBD1	TRBJ2-3	TGTGCCAGCAGCCAGGGACAGGGCACAGATACGCAGTATTTT	CASSQGQGTDTQYF
once	TRBV5-1	NA	TRBJ2-7	TGCGCCAGCAGCCTGACGGCAGGGTTGCGGGAGCAGTACTTC	CASSLTAGLREQYF
NA	TRBV2	NA	TRBJ2-2	TGTGCCAGCATTTTTCAAGACCACACCGGGGAGCTGTTTTTT	CASIFQDHTGELFF
NA	TRBV7-9	TRBD2	TRBJ2-7	TGTGCCAGCAGCTTAGGGGCAAGCGGGAGGGGAGAGCAGTACTTC	CASSLGASGRGEQYF
NA	TRBV14	NA	TRBJ2-1	TGTGCCAGCAGCCAAGTGAGGCCGGGGGAGCAGTTCTTC	CASSQVRPGEQFF
NA	TRBV20-1	TRBD2	TRBJ2-7	TGCAGTGCTAGTGATACGGGAGGCTCCTACGAGCAGTACTTC	CSASDTGGSYEQYF
NA	TRBV6-5	TRBD1	TRBJ1-2	TGTGCCAGCAGTTACCAGGGACAGGGGATCTATGGCTACACCTTC	CASSYQGQGIYGYTF
NA	TRBV5-1	TRBD1	TRBJ1-1	TGCGCCAGCAGCTTGGCCCTGGGACAGGGGATCACTGAAGCTTTCTTT	CASSLALGQGITEAFF
NA	TRBV18	NA	TRBJ2-3	TGTGCCAGCTCACGGGATCATGGGGATACGCAGTATTTT	CASSRDHGDTQYF
once	TRBV5-1	NA	TRBJ2-3	TGCGCCAGCAGCTTGACGGAAGGTACAGATACGCAGTATTTT	CASSLTEGTDTQYF
NA	TRBV28	NA	TRBJ1-6	TGTGCCAGCAACCGGGGAGTCAATTCACCCCTCCACTTT	CASNRGVNSPLHF
few	TRBV11-3	NA	TRBJ2-3	TGTGCCAGCAGCCCCGTAGGGGGATCGGATACGCAGTATTTT	CASSPVGGSDTQYF
NA	TRBV5-1	TRBD1	TRBJ1-1	TGCGCCAGTTCTTCCGGGACAGGGGATGAAGCTTTCTTT	CASSSGTGDEAFF
NA	TRBV6-5	NA	TRBJ2-1	TGTGCCAGCAGTAGGACATACAGGGAGAATGAGCAGTTCTTC	CASSRTYRENEQFF
NA	TRBV5-5	NA	TRBJ1-4	TGTGCCAGCAGCGTTAGGACGGTCGGCGAAAAACTGTTTTTT	CASSVRTVGEKLFF